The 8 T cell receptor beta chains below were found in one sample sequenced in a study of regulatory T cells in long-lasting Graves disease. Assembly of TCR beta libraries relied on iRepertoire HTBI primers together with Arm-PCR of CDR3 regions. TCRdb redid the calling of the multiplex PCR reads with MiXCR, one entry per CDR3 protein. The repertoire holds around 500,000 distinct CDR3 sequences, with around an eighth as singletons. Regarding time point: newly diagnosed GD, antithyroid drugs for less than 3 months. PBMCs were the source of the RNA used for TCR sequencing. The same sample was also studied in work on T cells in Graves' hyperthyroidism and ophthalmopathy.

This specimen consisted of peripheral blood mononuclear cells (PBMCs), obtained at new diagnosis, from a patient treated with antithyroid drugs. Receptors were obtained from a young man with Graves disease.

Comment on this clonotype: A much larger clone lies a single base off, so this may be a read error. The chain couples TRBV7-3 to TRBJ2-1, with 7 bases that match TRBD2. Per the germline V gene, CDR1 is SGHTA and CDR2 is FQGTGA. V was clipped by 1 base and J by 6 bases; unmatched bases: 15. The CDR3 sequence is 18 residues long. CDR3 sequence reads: CASSLRGGTTGKGNEQFF. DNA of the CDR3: TGTGCCAGCAGCTTAAGGGGAGGGACTACCGGGAAGGGCAATGAGCAGTTCTTC.

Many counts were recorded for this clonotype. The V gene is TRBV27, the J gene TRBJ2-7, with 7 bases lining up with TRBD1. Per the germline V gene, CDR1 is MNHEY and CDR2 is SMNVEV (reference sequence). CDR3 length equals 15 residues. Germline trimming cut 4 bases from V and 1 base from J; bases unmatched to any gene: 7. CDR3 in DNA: TGTGCCAGCAGTTCGGACAGGCTTCGTTCCTACGAGCAGTACTTC. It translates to CASSSDRLRSYEQYF.

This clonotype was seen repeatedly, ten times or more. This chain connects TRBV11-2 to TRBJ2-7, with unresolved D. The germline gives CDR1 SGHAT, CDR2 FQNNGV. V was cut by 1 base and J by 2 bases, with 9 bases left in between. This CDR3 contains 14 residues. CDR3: CASSLVARPYEQYF. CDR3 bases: TGTGCCAGCAGCTTAGTCGCTCGACCCTACGAGCAGTACTTC.

The CDR3 nucleotides are TGTGCCAGCAGTCGAACAGGGATGGGTGAAAAACTGTTTTTT. Translated: CASSRTGMGEKLFF. The gene calls are TRBV2 and TRBJ1-4, with D possibly matching TRBD1 (6 bases). The CDR3 has 14 amino acids. The germline CDR1 and CDR2 sequences are SNHLY and FYNNEI. Deletions cut 5 bases from V and 7 bases from J, with 14 bases between.

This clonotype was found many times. CDR3 sequence reads: CASRLAVTYEQYF. In nucleotides, the CDR3 is TGTGCCAGCAGACTAGCGGTTACCTACGAGCAGTACTTC. V gene TRBV27 combines with J gene TRBJ2-7, with 8 bases lining up with TRBD2. The germline V gene has CDR1 MNHEY and CDR2 SMNVEV (reference sequence). The CDR3 loop spans 13 amino acids. The V gene end was trimmed by 6 bases and the J gene end by 2 bases; junction bases not matched to a gene: 3.

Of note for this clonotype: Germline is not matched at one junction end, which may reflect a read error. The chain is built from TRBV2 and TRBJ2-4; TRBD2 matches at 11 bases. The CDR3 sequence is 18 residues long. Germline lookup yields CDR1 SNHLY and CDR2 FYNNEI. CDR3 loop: CTSSGRSSGRMSGNIQYF. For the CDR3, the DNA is TGTACCAGCAGTGGTCGGTCTAGCGGGAGGATGAGTGGAAACATTCAGTACTTC.

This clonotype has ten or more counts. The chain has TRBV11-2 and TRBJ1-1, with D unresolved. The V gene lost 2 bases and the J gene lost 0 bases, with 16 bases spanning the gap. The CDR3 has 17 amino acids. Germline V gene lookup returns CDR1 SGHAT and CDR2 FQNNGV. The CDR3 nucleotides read TGTGCCAGCAGCTTATTATTTGGAGTGGAGATGAACACTGAAGCTTTCTTT. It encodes CASSLLFGVEMNTEAFF. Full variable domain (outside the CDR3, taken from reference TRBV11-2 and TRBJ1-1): EAGVAQSPRYKIIEKRQSVAFWCNPISGHATLYWYQQILGQGPKLLIQFQNNGVVDDSQLPKDRFSAERLKGVDSTLKIQPAKLEDSAVYLCASSLLFGVEMNTEAFFGQGTRLTVV.

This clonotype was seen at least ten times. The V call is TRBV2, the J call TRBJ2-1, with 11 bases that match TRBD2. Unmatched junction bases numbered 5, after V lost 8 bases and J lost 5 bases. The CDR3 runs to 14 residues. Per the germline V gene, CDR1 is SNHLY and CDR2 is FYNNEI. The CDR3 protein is CASGGLAVDNEQFF. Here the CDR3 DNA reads TGTGCCAGCGGGGGACTAGCGGTAGACAATGAGCAGTTCTTC.